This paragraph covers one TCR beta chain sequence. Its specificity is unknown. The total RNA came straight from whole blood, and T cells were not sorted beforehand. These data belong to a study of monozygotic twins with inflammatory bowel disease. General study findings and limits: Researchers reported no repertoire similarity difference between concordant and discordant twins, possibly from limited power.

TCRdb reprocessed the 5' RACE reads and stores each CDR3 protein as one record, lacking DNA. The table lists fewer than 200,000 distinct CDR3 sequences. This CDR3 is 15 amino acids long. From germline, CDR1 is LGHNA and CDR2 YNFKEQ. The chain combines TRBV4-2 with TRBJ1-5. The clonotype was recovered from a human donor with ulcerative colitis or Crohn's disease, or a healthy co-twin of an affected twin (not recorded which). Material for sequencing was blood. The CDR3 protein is CASSQGSDAGQPQHF.